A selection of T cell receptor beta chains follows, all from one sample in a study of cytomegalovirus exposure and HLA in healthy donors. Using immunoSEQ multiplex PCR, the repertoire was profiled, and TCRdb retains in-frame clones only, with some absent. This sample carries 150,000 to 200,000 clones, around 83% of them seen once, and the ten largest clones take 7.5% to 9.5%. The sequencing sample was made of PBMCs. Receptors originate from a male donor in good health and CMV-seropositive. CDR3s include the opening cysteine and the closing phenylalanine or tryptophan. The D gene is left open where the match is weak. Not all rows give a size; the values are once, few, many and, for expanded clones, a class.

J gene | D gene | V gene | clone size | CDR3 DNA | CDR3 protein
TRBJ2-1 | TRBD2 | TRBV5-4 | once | TGTGCCAGCATCTGGGGGGGTAGCTCCTACAATGAGCAGTTCTTC | CASIWGGSSYNEQFF
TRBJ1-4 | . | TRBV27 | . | TGTGCCAGCGCCCCCCCGGGGAAATCAACTAATGAAAAACTGTTTTTT | CASAPPGKSTNEKLFF
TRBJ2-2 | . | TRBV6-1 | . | TGTGCCAGCACCGGGACAATGAACACCGGGGAGCTGTTTTTT | CASTGTMNTGELFF
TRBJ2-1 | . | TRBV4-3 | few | TGCGCCAGCAGCCAAGATCAAGGAGGGGACTACAATGAGCAGTTCTTC | CASSQDQGGDYNEQFF
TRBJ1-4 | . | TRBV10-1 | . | TGCGCCAGCAGTGTTGGCAGGTCAAGTGAAAAACTGTTTTTT | CASSVGRSSEKLFF
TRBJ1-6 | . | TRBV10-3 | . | TGTGCCATCACCAGGGCTTATAATTCACCCCTCCACTTT | CAITRAYNSPLHF
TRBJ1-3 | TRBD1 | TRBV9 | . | TGTGCCAGCAGTGGGGGACAGCCGCCCGGAGGGGGAAACACCATATATTTT | CASSGGQPPGGGNTIYF
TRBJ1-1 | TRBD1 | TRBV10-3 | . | TGTGCCATCAGTGCCGGGACAGGGAACACTGAAGCTTTCTTT | CAISAGTGNTEAFF
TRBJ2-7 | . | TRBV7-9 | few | TGTGCCAGCAGCTTAGCGCGGGGTTATTACGAGCAGTACTTC | CASSLARGYYEQYF
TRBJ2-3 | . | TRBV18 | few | TGTGCCAGCTCCTGGGCCGATCGAATGGGCACAGATACGCAGTATTTT | CASSWADRMGTDTQYF
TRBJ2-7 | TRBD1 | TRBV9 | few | TGTGCCAGCAGCGGACAGGGTCTGGGCTACGAGCAGTACTTC | CASSGQGLGYEQYF
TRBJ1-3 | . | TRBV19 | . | TGTGCCAGTACCACAGGAGGAAACACCATATATTTT | CASTTGGNTIYF
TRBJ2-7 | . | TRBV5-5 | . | TGTGCCAGCAGCTTCAGGGATCTAAGCTCCTACGAGCAGTACTTC | CASSFRDLSSYEQYF
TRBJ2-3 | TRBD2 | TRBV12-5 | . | TGTGCTAGTGGTTTGTCCCCTAAAGCGGGAGTCGAGGGCACAGATACGCAGTATTTT | CASGLSPKAGVEGTDTQYF
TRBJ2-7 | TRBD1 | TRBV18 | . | TGTGCCAGCTCACCAGACAGGGACACATCCTACGAGCAGTACTTC | CASSPDRDTSYEQYF
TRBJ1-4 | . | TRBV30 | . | TGTGCCTGGGACTTCTCTAATGAAAAACTGTTTTTT | CAWDFSNEKLFF
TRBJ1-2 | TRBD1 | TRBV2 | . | TGTGCCAGCAGTGAAGTGGGACAGGGAGGTCATGGCTACACCTTC | CASSEVGQGGHGYTF
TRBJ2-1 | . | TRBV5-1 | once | TGCGCCAGCAGCACGACAACCTTCTTCTACAGTGACAATGAGCAGTTCTTC | CASSTTTFFYSDNEQFF
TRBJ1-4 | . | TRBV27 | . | TGTGCCAGCAGTTTAAGTAGATTTAATGAAAAACTGTTTTTT | CASSLSRFNEKLFF
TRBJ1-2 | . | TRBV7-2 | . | TGTGCCAGCAGCTTTCGGCCCGGCGGCTATGGCTACACCTTC | CASSFRPGGYGYTF
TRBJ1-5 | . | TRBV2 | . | TGTGCCAGCAGTGAACGAACGTTCTATAGCAATCAGCCCCAGCATTTT | CASSERTFYSNQPQHF
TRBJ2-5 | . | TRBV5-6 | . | TGTGCCAGCAGCCTCCTAGGCCGCCCGGAGACCCAGTACTTC | CASSLLGRPETQYF
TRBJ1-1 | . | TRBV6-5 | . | TGTGCCAGCAGCGGGGTGGACACTGAAGCTTTCTTT | CASSGVDTEAFF
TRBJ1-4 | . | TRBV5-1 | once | TGCGCCAGCAGCCTGGGACATTCGGCTGAAAAACTGTTTTTT | CASSLGHSAEKLFF
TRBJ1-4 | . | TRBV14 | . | TGTGCCAGCAGCCACGGTCAAATTAATGAAAAACTGTTTTTT | CASSHGQINEKLFF
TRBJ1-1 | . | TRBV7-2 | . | TGTGCCAGCAGCTTAGCCGTCGTGAACACTGAAGCTTTCTTT | CASSLAVVNTEAFF
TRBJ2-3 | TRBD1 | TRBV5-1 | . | TGCGCCAGCAGCTATGGACAGGGTGGGGATACGCAGTATTTT | CASSYGQGGDTQYF
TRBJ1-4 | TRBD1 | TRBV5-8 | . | TGTGCCAGCAGCCGAACAGGGGGGGAGGAAAAACTGTTTTTT | CASSRTGGEEKLFF
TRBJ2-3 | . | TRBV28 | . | TGTGCCAGCAGTTTACCCTCTGGCCTCACAGATACGCAGTATTTT | CASSLPSGLTDTQYF
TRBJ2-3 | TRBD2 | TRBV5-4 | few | TGTGCCAGCAGCTTGGAGGGACGGGGGGGAGATACGCAGTATTTT | CASSLEGRGGDTQYF
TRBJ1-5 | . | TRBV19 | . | TGTGCCAGTAGGACCCGGGAACTCGGGCAGCCCCAGCATTTT | CASRTRELGQPQHF
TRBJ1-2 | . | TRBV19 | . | TGTGCCAGTAGTATAATGGTGCGGCGTCAGGGTGATGGCTACACCTTC | CASSIMVRRQGDGYTF
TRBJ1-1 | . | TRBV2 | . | TGTGCCAGCAGTAGTACAGAAATTGACACTGAAGCTTTCTTT | CASSSTEIDTEAFF
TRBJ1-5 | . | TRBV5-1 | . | TGCGCCAGCAGCTTCGGGGATAGCAATCAGCCCCAGCATTTT | CASSFGDSNQPQHF
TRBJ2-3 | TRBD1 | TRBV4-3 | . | TGCGCCAGCAGCCAATCATTCCGGGACAGGGGCACAGATACGCAGTATTTT | CASSQSFRDRGTDTQYF
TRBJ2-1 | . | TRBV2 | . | TGTGCCAGCCGACTTGGCCGACCCTCCTACAATGAGCAGTTCTTC | CASRLGRPSYNEQFF
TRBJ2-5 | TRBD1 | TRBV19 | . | TGTGCCAGTAGTATCCGACAGGGGAGTCGCGGCCAAGAGACCCAGTACTTC | CASSIRQGSRGQETQYF
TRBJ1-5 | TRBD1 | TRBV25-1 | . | TGTGCCAGCAGTGAAGGGACAGATCCTTTGCAGCCCCAGCATTTT | CASSEGTDPLQPQHF
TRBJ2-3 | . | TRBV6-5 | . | TGTGCCAGCAGTTACTCCGGGATCTTAGGGACAGATACGCAGTATTTT | CASSYSGILGTDTQYF
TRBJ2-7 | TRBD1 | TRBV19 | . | TGTGCCAGTAGTGGCTCGTCGGACAGGAAAAGCTCCTACGAGCAGTACTTC | CASSGSSDRKSSYEQYF
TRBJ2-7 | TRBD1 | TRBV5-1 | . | TGCGCCAGCAGCGTAGGGACAGGATCCTACGAGCAGTACTTC | CASSVGTGSYEQYF
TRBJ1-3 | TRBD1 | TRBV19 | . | TGTGCCGTAGGGGACAGTTCCCGAAACACCATATATTTT | CAVGDSSRNTIYF
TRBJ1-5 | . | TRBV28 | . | TGTGCCAGCAGTTTCAGGGGAAGTCAGCCCCAGCATTTT | CASSFRGSQPQHF
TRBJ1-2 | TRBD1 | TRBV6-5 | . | TGTGCCAGCAGGGACAGGGGTTCCAACTATGGCTACACCTTC | CASRDRGSNYGYTF
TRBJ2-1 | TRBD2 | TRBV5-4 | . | TGTGCCAGCAGCTGGGGGGGTAGCTCCTACAATGAGCAGTTCTTC | CASSWGGSSYNEQFF
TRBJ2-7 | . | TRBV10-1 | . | TGCGCCAGCAGTGCAACAGGCGTTTCCTACGAGCAGTACTTC | CASSATGVSYEQYF
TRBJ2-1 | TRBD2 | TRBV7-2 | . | TGTGCCAGCAGCTTAGGGACTAGCGGGAGGACAGAGCAGTTCTTC | CASSLGTSGRTEQFF